The 20 T cell receptor beta chains below come from one sample, sequenced in a study of blood T cells in healthy people across ages. A sample-barcoded 5' primer and a J-beta primer mix were used in a second PCR of about 7 to 12 cycles. Each CDR3 protein gets one entry after TCRdb re-called the 5' RACE reads with MiXCR. Here the sample spans over 600,000 distinct CDR3 sequences, 56% being singletons. The sequenced material came from blood. These receptors were collected from a man in his forties in good health.

The chain employs TRBV5-1 and TRBJ2-6, with D uncertain. Germline V CDR1 and CDR2: SGHRS, YFSETQ. Trimming left V 0 bases short and J 0 bases short, with 10 bases between. There are 17 residues in the CDR3. CDR3 in amino acids: CASSLEGRSSGANVLTF. CDR3 nucleotide sequence: TGCGCCAGCAGCTTGGAGGGAAGATCCTCTGGGGCCAACGTCCTGACTTTC.

In its sample, this clonotype was seen once. J is TRBJ1-5 and V is TRBV12-3 or TRBV12-4, with a weak D call TRBD1 (6 bases). The V end was cut by 6 bases, the J end by 5 bases, with 14 bases between. This CDR3 spans 14 amino acids. The CDR3 DNA follows: TGTGCCAGCAGGGCCACAGGGAGCGATCAGCCCCAGCATTTT. It is translated as CASRATGSDQPQHF.

The V gene is TRBV6-6, the J gene TRBJ1-3; maybe TRBD1 (5 bases). This CDR3 is 17 amino acids long. Germline CDR1 and CDR2: MNHNY and SVGAGI (reference sequence). V was cut by 5 bases and J by 0 bases, with 17 bases left in between. The CDR3 region has the DNA TGTGCCAGCAGTCCGGGGGTTCCCCGAAACTCTGGAAACACCATATATTTT. Its protein product is CASSPGVPRNSGNTIYF.

This clonotype occurred a few times. The V gene is TRBV5-1, the J gene TRBJ2-7; 7 bases fit TRBD2. The germline gives CDR1 SGHRS, CDR2 YFSETQ. V gave up 6 bases and J gave up 2 bases; unmatched junction bases: 14. CDR3 length: 16 amino acids. CDR3 DNA: TGCGCCAGCACTTTGGGAGCCCGGGAGGTCACCTACGAGCAGTACTTC. Translated, it gives CASTLGAREVTYEQYF.

The chain uses TRBV5-1 and TRBJ2-3; 10 positions match TRBD2. CDR3 size: 17 residues. Germline CDR1 SGHRS, CDR2 YFSETQ. Losses at the gene ends were 4 bases for V and 2 bases for J; bases not matched to a gene: 10. The CDR3, as DNA: TGCGCCAGCAGCGCCCGATCTAGCGGGAGTCCCACAGATACGCAGTATTTT. It codes for CASSARSSGSPTDTQYF.

This clonotype was counted between two and nine times. The chain carries TRBV20-1 and TRBJ2-3; a weak D match, TRBD2 (6 bases). The CDR3 length is 15 residues. Germline V gene sequence: CDR1 DFQATT, CDR2 SNEGSKA (reference sequence). The V end was cut by 6 bases, the J end by 2 bases, with 18 bases between. This CDR3 is CSAQTRDFYTDTQYF. For the CDR3, the DNA is TGCAGTGCCCAAACCCGGGACTTTTACACAGATACGCAGTATTTT.

A few counts support this clonotype. The V gene is TRBV11-3, the J gene TRBJ1-2, with 9 bases fitting TRBD1. V was clipped by 4 bases and J by 4 bases; unmatched bases: 7. Germline CDR1 is SGHNT and CDR2 is YENEEA. The CDR3 has 15 amino acids. In DNA form, the CDR3 reads TGTGCCAGCAGCTCCAGACAGGGGGTCCTCTATGGCTACACCTTC. Protein product: CASSSRQGVLYGYTF.

The J gene is TRBJ2-7, the V gene TRBV9; weak D call: TRBD2 (5 bases). Germline V gene lookup returns CDR1 SGDLS and CDR2 YYNGEE. Between the trimmed V and J ends, which lost 0 bases and 2 bases, there was a span of 12 bases. This CDR3 spans 15 amino acids. CDR3 nucleotides: TGTGCCAGCAGCGTAGCAGCGGACCCCACCTACGAGCAGTACTTC. Translated, it gives CASSVAADPTYEQYF.

This clonotype has more than one count but fewer than ten. This sequence joins TRBV7-2 and TRBJ2-5, with 8 bases that match TRBD2. J was trimmed by 6 bases and V by 6 bases; bases with no gene match: 18. Per germline, CDR1 SGHTA and CDR2 FQGNSA. This CDR3 spans 17 amino acids. The chain's CDR3 is CASSIGTRAFRLQTQYF. The DNA for the CDR3 is TGTGCCAGCAGTATTGGGACTAGAGCTTTTCGGCTTCAGACCCAGTACTTC.

This chain links TRBV21-1 with TRBJ2-5; TRBD1 is the table's D call and was not checked against the DNA. TRBV21-1 is shown as a pseudogene. This CDR3 is 15 amino acids long. CDR3 sequence (DNA): TGTGCCAGCAGCAAAGTCGTTGTCCACTGTGATGAGCAGTACTTC. It yields the protein CASSKVVVHCDEQYF.

About this clonotype: The junction departs from the called germline gene at one end, perhaps through a read error. The V and J genes are TRBV4-3 and TRBJ2-5; a possible D gene is TRBD1 (5 bases). CDR1 LGHNA and CDR2 YSLEER come from the germline V gene. The CDR3 contains 14 residues. CDR3 nucleotide sequence: TGCGCCAGCAGCCAAGTTGTAGGGGCGGAGACCCGGTACTTC. This encodes CASSQVVGAETRYF.

V gene TRBV6-2 or TRBV6-3 combines with J gene TRBJ2-1; D unresolved. There are 12 residues in the CDR3. Germline CDR1 is MNHEY and CDR2 is SVGEGT. Trimming left V 6 bases short and J 5 bases short, with 8 bases between. CDR3 nucleotides: TGTGCCAGCAGACCTGCGGACAATGAGCAGTTCTTC. This codes for CASRPADNEQFF.

The rearrangement uses TRBV27 and TRBJ2-3, with TRBD2 matching 7 bases. The ends lost 5 bases at V and 6 bases at J; junction bases unmatched: 14. CDR3 length: 16 residues. CDR1 and CDR2 (germline): MNHEY, SMNVEV (reference sequence). CDR3 DNA sequence: TGTGCCAGCAGTCCCTCGGCGGGGGAAGCTCCGGATACGCAGTATTTT. Its protein is CASSPSAGEAPDTQYF.

This sequence joins TRBV24-1 and TRBJ2-3; 8 bases map to TRBD1. J lost 3 bases, V lost 11 bases, and 12 bases had no gene match. This CDR3 contains 15 residues. Germline V lookup: CDR1 KGHDR, CDR2 SFDVKD. CDR3 residues: CAIGADRGWTDTQYF. The CDR3 nucleotides read TGTGCCATTGGGGCCGACAGGGGTTGGACAGATACGCAGTATTTT.

CDR3 sequence (DNA): TGTGCCAGCAGTTCTCTTGGGATTGACTCTGGGGCCAACGTCCTGACTTTC. Its protein is CASSSLGIDSGANVLTF. The chain links TRBV6-6 to TRBJ2-6; D is ambiguous. CDR1 MNHNY and CDR2 SVGAGI come from the germline V gene (reference sequence). V was clipped by 4 bases and J by 0 bases, with 13 bases between them. The CDR3 length is 17 residues.

V is TRBV6-5 and J is TRBJ2-1; no firm D call. Between the trimmed V and J ends, which lost 7 bases and 1 base, there was a span of 8 bases. This CDR3 has 13 residues. Germline V gene lookup returns CDR1 MNHEY and CDR2 SVGAGI. The chain's CDR3 is CASTTNSYNEQFF. The CDR3 coding sequence is TGTGCCAGCACCACGAATTCCTACAATGAGCAGTTCTTC.

CDR3 sequence reads: CACRDSYNEQFF. The CDR3 DNA reads as TGTGCCTGCCGGGACTCCTACAATGAGCAGTTCTTC. This chain connects TRBV30 to TRBJ2-1, with a possible D match to TRBD2 (5 bases). Trimming pared 6 bases from V and 0 bases from J, leaving 6 bases between. Per germline, CDR1 GTSNPN and CDR2 SVGIG (reference sequence). The length of the CDR3 is 12 residues.

CDR3 nucleotide sequence: TGTGCCAGCAGCGCTCGACTAGCGGGGGGGCGAGATACGCAGTATTTT. Encoded protein: CASSARLAGGRDTQYF. The V gene is TRBV7-2, the J gene TRBJ2-3, with TRBD2 matching over 14 bases. Germline lookup yields CDR1 SGHTA and CDR2 FQGNSA. CDR3 size: 16 residues. The V and J ends lost 5 bases and 5 bases, in that order; junction bases with no gene match: 6. Combining the CDR3 with reference TRBV7-2 and TRBJ2-3 gives the whole variable domain GAGVSQSPSNKVTEKGKDVELRCDPISGHTALYWYRQSLGQGLEFLIYFQGNSAPDKSGLPSDRFSAERTGGSVSTLTIQRTQQEDSAVYLCASSARLAGGRDTQYFGPGTRLTVL.

Only a few counts were recorded for this clonotype. J is TRBJ1-2 and V is TRBV9; the D gene is possibly TRBD1 (5 bases). The CDR3 is 13 residues long. With 7 bases removed from V and 4 bases from J, the gap between germline ends came to 14 bases. CDR1 SGDLS and CDR2 YYNGEE come from the germline V gene. CDR3 nucleotides: TGTGCCAGCTTCGCAGGGCTCGGCTATGGCTACACCTTC. Its translation: CASFAGLGYGYTF.

The chain couples TRBV12-3 or TRBV12-4 to TRBJ2-3; 9 nucleotides align to TRBD2. V dropped 8 bases and J dropped 2; count of bases not matched to a gene: 8. The CDR3 has 15 residues. CDR3 in DNA: TGTGCCAGCGTACTTAAGCGGGAGGACACAGATACGCAGTATTTT. It yields the protein CASVLKREDTDTQYF.